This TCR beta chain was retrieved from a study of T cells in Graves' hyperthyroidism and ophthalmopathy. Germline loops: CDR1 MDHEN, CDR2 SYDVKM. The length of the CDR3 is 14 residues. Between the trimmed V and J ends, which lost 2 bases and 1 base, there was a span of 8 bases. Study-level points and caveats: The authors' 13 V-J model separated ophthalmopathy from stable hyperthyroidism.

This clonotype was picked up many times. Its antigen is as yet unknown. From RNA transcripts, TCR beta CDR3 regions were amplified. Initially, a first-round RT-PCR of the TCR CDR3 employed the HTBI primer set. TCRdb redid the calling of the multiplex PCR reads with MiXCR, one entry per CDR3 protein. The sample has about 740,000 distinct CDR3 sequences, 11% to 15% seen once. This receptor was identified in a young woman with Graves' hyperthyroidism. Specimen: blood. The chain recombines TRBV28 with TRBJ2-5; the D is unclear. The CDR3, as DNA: TGTGCCAGCAGTTTAGAGGCAGTCCAAGAGACCCAGTACTTC. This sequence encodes CASSLEAVQETQYF. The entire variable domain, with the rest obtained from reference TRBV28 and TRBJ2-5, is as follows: DVKVTQSSRYLVKRTGEKVFLECVQDMDHENMFWYRQDPGLGLRLIYFSYDVKMKEKGDIPEGYSVSREKKERFSLILESASTNQTSMYLCASSLEAVQETQYFGPGTRLLVL.